This T cell receptor (beta chain) is drawn from a study of CD8+CD57+ T cells in acquired aplastic anemia. Study-wide background: The sorted CD4+ and CD8+ cells yielded an average approximately 3.2 ug of DNA. Researchers reported that healthy donors averaged roughly 9.8 million reads for CD4+ cells. General study findings and limits: CD8+ Simpson's diversity showed no significant patient-control difference. The study identified roughly 29 CD8+ CDR3 sequences shared by patients and controls.

CDR3 and TCR beta VDJ profiling relied on genomic DNA as the template. MiXCR was run by TCRdb on the reads, yielding one entry per CDR3 protein. Here the sample spans some 220,000 distinct CDR3 sequences, 30% to 35% being singletons. This clonotype was recorded a few times. The antigen is unknown. CDR3 length: 14 residues. V shed 3 bases and J 5 bases; nucleotides not matched to a gene: 4. Germline V gives CDR1 KGHDR, CDR2 SFDVKD. The sequenced sample consisted of sorted CD4+, CD8+, or CD8+CD57+ T cells (not recorded which) from PBMCs. V usage is TRBV24-1 and J usage is TRBJ2-5; 8 bases line up with TRBD2. This receptor was obtained from a human donor in good health, serving as a control. The CDR3 coding sequence is TGTGCCACCAGTGATACGACGGGAGGGGAGACCCAGTACTTC. Its translation is CATSDTTGGETQYF.